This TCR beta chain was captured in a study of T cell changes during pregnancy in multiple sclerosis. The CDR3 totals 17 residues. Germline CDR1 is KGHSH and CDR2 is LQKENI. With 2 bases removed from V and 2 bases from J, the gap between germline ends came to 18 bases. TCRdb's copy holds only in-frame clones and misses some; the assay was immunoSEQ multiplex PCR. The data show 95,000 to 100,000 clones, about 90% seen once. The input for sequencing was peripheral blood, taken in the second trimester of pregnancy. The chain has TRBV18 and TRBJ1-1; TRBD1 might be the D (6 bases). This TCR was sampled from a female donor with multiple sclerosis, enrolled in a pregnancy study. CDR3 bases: TGTGCCAGCTCACCAATCATTATGGGGGCGGGCAACACTGAAGCTTTCTTT. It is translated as CASSPIIMGAGNTEAFF.